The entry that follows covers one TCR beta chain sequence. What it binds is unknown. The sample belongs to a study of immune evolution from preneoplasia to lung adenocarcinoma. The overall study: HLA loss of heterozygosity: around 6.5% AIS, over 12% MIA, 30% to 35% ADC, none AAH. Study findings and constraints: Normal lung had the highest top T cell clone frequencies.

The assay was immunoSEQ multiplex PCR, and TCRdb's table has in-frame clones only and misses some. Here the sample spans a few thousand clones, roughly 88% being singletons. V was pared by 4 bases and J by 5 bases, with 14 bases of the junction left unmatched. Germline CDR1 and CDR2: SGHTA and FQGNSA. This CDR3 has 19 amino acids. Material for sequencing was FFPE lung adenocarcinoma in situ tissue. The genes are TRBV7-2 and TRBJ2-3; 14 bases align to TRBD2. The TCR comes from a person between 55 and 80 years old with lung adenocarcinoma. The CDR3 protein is CASSSLTSGGALSEDTQYF. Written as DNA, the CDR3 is TGTGCCAGCAGCTCGTTGACTAGCGGGGGGGCTCTAAGTGAAGATACGCAGTATTTT.